This T cell receptor beta chain is drawn from a study of CD8+ T cells in alopecia areata. The CDR3 runs 14 residues. V lost 4 bases to trimming and J lost 3 bases, with 12 bases between them. The germline CDR1 and CDR2 sequences are PRHDT and FYEKMQ (reference sequence). Following extraction, RNA underwent reverse transcription to cDNA, which served as the sequencing template. Sequenced by immunoSEQ multiplex PCR; TCRdb stores in-frame clones only, minus some. The top ten clones hold around a tenth of a sample with 150,000 to 200,000 clones, 45% to 60% of them seen once. Treatment described: oral pan-JAK inhibitor, 5-10 mg twice daily.

The receptor comes from a human donor with alopecia areata. The sequencing here drew on CD8+ T cells sorted from blood, taken between weeks 51 and 54, from a patient treated with tofacitinib. V gene TRBV13 combines with J gene TRBJ1-1, with D perhaps matching TRBD1 (5 bases). The CDR3 protein is CASSSPGADTEAFF. The CDR3 bases are TGTGCCAGCAGCTCTCCTGGGGCCGACACTGAAGCTTTCTTT. The full variable domain, its missing parts supplied by reference TRBV13 and TRBJ1-1, is AAGVIQSPRHLIKEKRETATLKCYPIPRHDTVYWYQQGPGQDPQFLISFYEKMQSDKGSIPDRFSAQQFSDYHSELNMSSLELGDSALYFCASSSPGADTEAFFGQGTRLTVV.